The next 20 T cell receptor beta chains were all read from a single sample in a study of cytomegalovirus exposure and HLA in healthy donors. The PCR had 60 Vbeta and 13 Jbeta primers. Libraries were prepared by immunoSEQ multiplex PCR; TCRdb keeps only in-frame clonotypes and omits some of them. The repertoire has fewer than 200,000 clones, over 65% of them found once; the top ten carry 0.65% to 0.85%. Specimen: PBMCs. Source of these receptors: a female donor in good health and CMV-seronegative.

Remarks on this clone: Other nucleotide sequences in the sample specify the same CDR3. The rearrangement links TRBV7-2 to TRBJ1-5; D is unclear. Trimming cost V 6 bases and J 3 bases, with 9 bases left between them. CDR1 is SGHTA, CDR2 FQGNSA, per germline. The CDR3 length is 13 residues. In DNA, the CDR3 is TGTGCCAGCAGGCAGTCAATCAATCAGCCCCAGCATTTT. Translating it yields CASRQSINQPQHF.

This clone turned up a few times. The chain combines TRBV27 with TRBJ1-2; D gene ambiguous. The V gene lost 8 bases and the J gene lost 4 bases, with 8 bases spanning the gap. Germline V gene lookup returns CDR1 MNHEY and CDR2 SMNVEV (reference sequence). CDR3 length: 11 residues. Written as DNA, the CDR3 is TGTGCCAGCGCGGGGTTCTATGGCTACACCTTC. Its translation is CASAGFYGYTF.

This clone was found once. The chain is built from TRBV5-3 and TRBJ2-3; D is possibly TRBD2 (6 bases). TRBV5-3 is recorded as an ORF, its role being uncertain. Trimming took off 7 bases at V and 0 bases at J, with 21 bases between the two ends. The CDR3 loop spans 17 amino acids. Written as DNA, the CDR3 is TGTGCCAGACCACCCCCGGGGGAGGAGAGGAGCACAGATACGCAGTATTTT. It is translated as CARPPPGEERSTDTQYF.

J is TRBJ1-2 and V is TRBV9, with D unclear. Germline CDR1 is SGDLS and CDR2 is YYNGEE. The V end lost 0 bases, the J end lost 5 bases, and 20 bases lay between the germline ends. The CDR3 has 17 residues. The CDR3 nucleotides read TGTGCCAGCAGCGTAGAAGGTTTTGGGCAGCCCCTATATGGCTACACCTTC. Protein: CASSVEGFGQPLYGYTF.

The V gene is TRBV30, the J gene TRBJ2-3; D call uncertain. The V end lost 4 bases, the J end lost 6 bases, and 8 bases lay between the germline ends. The CDR3 covers 11 residues. The germline V gene encodes CDR1 GTSNPN and CDR2 SVGIG (reference sequence). The CDR3 region has the DNA TGTGCCTGGACAATCAGGGATACGCAGTATTTT. Translating gives CAWTIRDTQYF.

The chain has TRBV9 and TRBJ2-2, with D possibly TRBD2 on 6 matching bases. This CDR3 is built from 15 residues. Trimming stripped 3 bases from V and 3 bases from J, with 12 bases between. Germline CDR1 is SGDLS and CDR2 is YYNGEE. The CDR3 loop is CASSAPGLYTGELFF. In DNA, the CDR3 is TGTGCCAGCAGCGCTCCGGGACTTTACACCGGGGAGCTGTTTTTT.

CDR3 nucleotide sequence: TGTGCCACTGCCCCCGGGGCAGATACGCAGTATTTT. It is translated as CATAPGADTQYF. The genes are TRBV15 and TRBJ2-3, with TRBD2 as a possible D gene (5 bases). Germline loops: CDR1 LNHNV, CDR2 YYDKDF (reference sequence). The ends were cut back, 9 bases at V and 4 bases at J, with 11 bases in the middle. CDR3 size: 12 residues. The full variable domain, its missing parts supplied by reference TRBV15 and TRBJ2-3, is DAMVIQNPRYQVTQFGKPVTLSCSQTLNHNVMYWYQQKSSQAPKLLFHYYDKDFNNEADTPDNFQSRRPNTSFCFLDIRSPGLGDTAMYLCATAPGADTQYFGPGTRLTVL.

The chain has TRBV5-4 and TRBJ2-3, with D tentatively TRBD1 (5 bases). The ends were cut back, 0 bases at V and 0 bases at J, with 8 bases in the middle. The CDR3 is 15 amino acids. Germline lookup yields CDR1 SGHNT and CDR2 YYREEE (reference sequence). CDR3 coding DNA: TGTGCCAGCAGCTTGGCGGCAGGGAGCACAGATACGCAGTATTTT. As protein: CASSLAAGSTDTQYF.

The CDR3 protein is CASSLESRDAQHF. The CDR3 DNA reads TGTGCCAGCAGTTTAGAAAGTCGAGATGCCCAGCATTTT. The genes are TRBV28 and TRBJ1-5, with D uncertain. The germline V and J ends were trimmed by 2 bases and 11 bases, with 13 bases remaining between them. CDR1 is MDHEN and CDR2 is SYDVKM in the germline V gene. The CDR3 is 13 residues long.

The chain has TRBV28 and TRBJ2-3; no clear D. CDR1 is MDHEN and CDR2 is SYDVKM in the germline V gene. Trimming took 1 base from V and 7 from J, leaving 6 bases between them. The CDR3 is 12 amino acids. DNA for the CDR3: TGTGCCAGCAGTTTATCCAGGCATACGCAGTATTTT. Amino acids: CASSLSRHTQYF.

In its sample, this clone was seen a few times. The chain carries TRBV18 and TRBJ2-7; the match to TRBD2 covers 7 bases. This CDR3 has 15 amino acids. With 3 bases clipped from V and 4 bases from J, the junction kept 9 bases outside the gene matches. Germline lookup yields CDR1 KGHSH and CDR2 LQKENI. The CDR3 nucleotides are TGTGCCAGCTCACCGGATGGGAGGGTTGGGTACGAGCAGTACTTC. It specifies CASSPDGRVGYEQYF. The full variable domain, with the rest looked up from reference TRBV18 and TRBJ2-7, is NAGVMQNPRHLVRRRGQEARLRCSPMKGHSHVYWYRQLPEEGLKFMVYLQKENIIDESGMPKERFSAEFPKEGPSILRIQQVVRGDSAAYFCASSPDGRVGYEQYFGPGTRLTVT.

The genes are TRBV4-3 and TRBJ2-4; 11 bases fit TRBD2. Germline V gene lookup returns CDR1 LGHNA and CDR2 YSLEER. The ends lost 0 bases at V and 5 bases at J; junction bases unmatched: 9. This CDR3 contains 18 residues. CDR3 in amino acids: CASSQDLPSTSGENIQYF. CDR3 sequence (DNA): TGCGCCAGCAGCCAAGATCTCCCCTCGACTAGCGGGGAAAACATTCAGTACTTC.

The chain links TRBV2 to TRBJ2-2; 10 nucleotides agree with TRBD2. Germline loops: CDR1 SNHLY, CDR2 FYNNEI. J was trimmed by 13 bases and V by 5 bases; bases with no gene match: 10. CDR3 length equals 14 residues. The CDR3 nucleotides are TGTGCCAGCAGTCTAGCGGGAGTACCCATGGTGCTGTTTTTT. The encoded protein is CASSLAGVPMVLFF. The variable domain in full, completed from reference TRBV2 and TRBJ2-2, reads EPEVTQTPSHQVTQMGQEVILRCVPISNHLYFYWYRQILGQKVEFLVSFYNNEISEKSEIFDDQFSVERPDGSNFTLKIRSTKLEDSAMYFCASSLAGVPMVLFFGEGSRLTVL.

The chain couples TRBV19 to TRBJ1-2; 10 bases align to TRBD1. CDR3 length equals 15 residues. Germline CDR1 is LNHDA and CDR2 is SQIVND (reference sequence). V trimming: 10 bases; J trimming: 4 bases; junction bases outside the gene matches: 12. CDR3 coding DNA: TGTGCCACCCGAACCTCGGGACAGGGGCCCTATGGCTACACCTTC. Amino acid sequence: CATRTSGQGPYGYTF.

This chain links TRBV2 with TRBJ2-3; D gene ambiguous. Germline V CDR1 and CDR2: SNHLY, FYNNEI. This CDR3 has 11 residues. Trimming left V 3 bases short and J 14 bases short, with 12 bases between. The CDR3 coding sequence is TGTGCCAGCAGTGATTCCCGCCTAGGGTATTTT. It is translated as CASSDSRLGYF.

This clone was picked up one time. The chain employs TRBV7-6 and TRBJ2-2, with TRBD2 identical over 11 bases. This CDR3 spans 16 amino acids. Trimming took 3 bases from V and 4 from J; bases not matched to a gene: 4. Germline V lookup: CDR1 SGHVS, CDR2 FNYEAQ. The CDR3 DNA is TGTGCCAGCAGCTTTCTTAGCGGGGGGGCCACCGGGGAGCTGTTTTTT. This encodes CASSFLSGGATGELFF.

The J gene is TRBJ2-2, the V gene TRBV12-5; 9 positions match TRBD2. This CDR3 region has 16 residues. The germline CDR1 and CDR2 sequences are LGHNT and FRNRAP. The J segment lost 1 base and the V segment lost 7 bases, leaving 7 bases of the junction unmatched. CDR3 nucleotide sequence: TGTGCTAGTGTTTTCGAGCGGGGGGAGAACACCGGGGAGCTGTTTTTT. Translating gives CASVFERGENTGELFF.

As concerns this clone: Because the CDR3's place on the DNA is in doubt, the DNA is left out and the CDR3 is given as listed by TCRdb. The chain combines TRBV7-6 with TRBJ2-7; TRBD1 was called by the table and not checked on the DNA. The germline V gene encodes CDR1 SGHVS and CDR2 FNYEAQ. The CDR3 is 15 amino acids in total, end residues counted. The CDR3: CASSSSAGRYYEQYF.

The chain uses TRBV18 and TRBJ1-1; no clear D gene. Germline V gene lookup returns CDR1 KGHSH and CDR2 LQKENI. Trimming pared 6 bases from V and 2 bases from J, leaving 10 bases between. The CDR3 totals 13 residues. CDR3 residues: CASSPGGNTEAFF. As DNA, the CDR3 is TGTGCCAGCTCCCCAGGAGGCAACACTGAAGCTTTCTTT.

CDR3 DNA sequence: TGCGCCAGCAGCTTGACAGTGTTTATGAACACTGAAGCTTTCTTT. This encodes CASSLTVFMNTEAFF. The chain links TRBV5-1 to TRBJ1-1, with D hard to call. With 1 base removed from V and 0 bases from J, the gap between germline ends came to 10 bases. This CDR3 has 15 amino acids. CDR1 is SGHRS and CDR2 is YFSETQ in the germline V gene.